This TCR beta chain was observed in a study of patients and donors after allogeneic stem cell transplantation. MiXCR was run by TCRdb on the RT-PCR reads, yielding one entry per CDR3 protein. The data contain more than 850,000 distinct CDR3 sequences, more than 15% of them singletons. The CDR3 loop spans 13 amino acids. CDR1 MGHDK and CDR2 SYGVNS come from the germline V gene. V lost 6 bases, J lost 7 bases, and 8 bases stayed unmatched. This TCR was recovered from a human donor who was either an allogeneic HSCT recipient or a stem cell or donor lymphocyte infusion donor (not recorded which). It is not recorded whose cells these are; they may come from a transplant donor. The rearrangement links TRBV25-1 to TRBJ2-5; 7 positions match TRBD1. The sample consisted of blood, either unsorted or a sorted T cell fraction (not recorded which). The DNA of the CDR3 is TGTGCCAGCAGCGAGACAGGGACGGCGACCCAGTACTTC. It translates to CASSETGTATQYF.